Presented here are 6 T cell receptor beta chains from one specimen sequenced in a study of blood T cell repertoires in COVID-19. The data were produced by immunoSEQ multiplex PCR, yet TCRdb's version contains in-frame clones alone and is incomplete. The sample carries some 330,000 clones, roughly 88% recorded once. The sequencing sample was made of peripheral blood. Receptor source: a woman aged 45 to 65 with active or convalescent COVID-19.

The CDR3 spells CASSRGAANEKLFF. The DNA for the CDR3 is TGTGCCAGCTCACGTGGGGCGGCTAATGAAAAACTGTTTTTT. The rearrangement joins TRBV18 to TRBJ1-4; TRBD1 is a possible D gene (5 bases). The V end was cut by 4 bases, the J end by 3 bases, with 9 bases between. Germline CDR1 is KGHSH and CDR2 is LQKENI. CDR3 length: 14 amino acids.

The chain employs TRBV9 and TRBJ2-1; 10 bases are shared with TRBD1. CDR3 length: 17 residues. Germline V CDR1 and CDR2: SGDLS, YYNGEE. V was clipped by 3 bases and J by 3 bases; unmatched bases: 9. The CDR3 DNA is TGTGCCAGCAGCGCTACCGGGACAGGGGACTACTACAATGAGCAGTTCTTC. Its translation: CASSATGTGDYYNEQFF.

The rearrangement uses TRBV28 and TRBJ2-7; D gene uncertain. There are 11 residues in the CDR3. Germline V gene lookup returns CDR1 MDHEN and CDR2 SYDVKM. V lost 4 bases and J lost 2, with 3 bases in between. The DNA for the CDR3 is TGTGCCAGCAGTTACACCTACGAGCAGTACTTC. It specifies CASSYTYEQYF.

V is TRBV28 and J is TRBJ1-4; a possible D gene is TRBD1 (5 bases). Germline V gene sequence: CDR1 MDHEN, CDR2 SYDVKM. Deletions cut 6 bases from V and 4 bases from J, with 15 bases between. CDR3 length: 15 residues. The CDR3 sequence is CASSSPQGRNEKLFF. Here the CDR3 DNA reads TGTGCCAGCAGCTCTCCGCAGGGCCGTAATGAAAAACTGTTTTTT. Drawing the rest from reference TRBV28 and TRBJ1-4, the complete variable domain is DVKVTQSSRYLVKRTGEKVFLECVQDMDHENMFWYRQDPGLGLRLIYFSYDVKMKEKGDIPEGYSVSREKKERFSLILESASTNQTSMYLCASSSPQGRNEKLFFGSGTQLSVL.

V is TRBV27 and J is TRBJ1-5; 7 bases match TRBD1. Germline CDR1 reads MNHEY; CDR2 reads SMNVEV (reference sequence). With 5 bases clipped from V and 4 bases from J, the junction kept 11 bases outside the gene matches. This CDR3 has 16 residues. The CDR3 nucleotides read TGTGCCAGCAGTATGAGACCGGGACAGCCAAATCAGCCCCAGCATTTT. Translated, it gives CASSMRPGQPNQPQHF.

The chain joins TRBV7-8 to TRBJ2-5; TRBD2 matches at 9 bases. Germline V lookup: CDR1 SGHVS, CDR2 FQNEAQ. The CDR3 contains 15 residues. The junction had 4 bases not matched to a gene; V was cut back by 2 bases and J by 3 bases. The CDR3 region has the DNA TGTGCCAGCAGCTTACTAGCGGGACCCGAAGAGACCCAGTACTTC. Encoded protein: CASSLLAGPEETQYF.